The rows below give T cell receptor beta chains drawn from one sample of a study of blood T cell repertoires in COVID-19. Sequencing used immunoSEQ multiplex PCR; TCRdb keeps in-frame clones, though not all of them. The repertoire holds around 140,000 clones, with around 84% as singletons. Sample: peripheral blood. These receptors all stem from a woman older than 75 with acute or convalescent COVID-19. CDR3s include the opening cysteine and the closing phenylalanine or tryptophan. Each record gives: D gene, V gene, J gene, clone size, CDR3 protein, CDR3 DNA. D genes are given only for firm matches. Clone size is given for some rows only: seen once, a few or many times, or a class if the clone is expanded.

NA	TRBV5-4	TRBJ1-1	NA	CASSRGVAESNTEAFF	TGTGCCAGCAGCCGGGGAGTGGCCGAATCGAACACTGAAGCTTTCTTT
NA	TRBV11-3	TRBJ2-1	NA	CASSFDGGLDNEQFF	TGTGCCAGCAGCTTCGACGGGGGTTTGGACAATGAGCAGTTCTTC
NA	TRBV5-4	TRBJ2-1	NA	CASTLGGGLYNEQFF	TGTGCCAGCACCCTAGGGGGGGGTCTTTACAATGAGCAGTTCTTC
NA	TRBV7-2	TRBJ1-1	NA	CASSLSQEDEAFF	TGTGCCAGCAGCTTGTCCCAGGAGGATGAAGCTTTCTTT
TRBD2	TRBV5-5	TRBJ2-3	NA	CASSDTGTSGRTDTQYF	TGTGCCAGCAGCGATACCGGGACTAGCGGGAGGACAGATACGCAGTATTTT
TRBD1	TRBV19	TRBJ1-1	NA	CASSEDRAVTEAFF	TGTGCCAGTAGCGAGGACAGGGCCGTCACTGAAGCTTTCTTT
TRBD2	TRBV19	TRBJ2-1	NA	CASSIGLADYNEQFF	TGTGCCAGTAGTATCGGGCTAGCGGACTACAATGAGCAGTTCTTC
TRBD2	TRBV20-1	TRBJ2-2	NA	CSASQSGAGELFF	TGCAGTGCTAGTCAAAGCGGGGCCGGGGAGCTGTTTTTT
TRBD2	TRBV9	TRBJ2-2	NA	CASSVGGSGPGELFF	TGTGCCAGCAGCGTCGGCGGGAGTGGTCCCGGGGAGCTGTTTTTT
NA	TRBV6-5	TRBJ1-6	NA	CASSYSLSRRNSPLHF	TGTGCCAGCAGTTACTCCCTATCAAGGCGGAATTCACCCCTCCACTTT
NA	TRBV27	TRBJ2-1	NA	CASSQRYSPVFF	TGTGCCAGCAGTCAACGCTACTCGCCTGTGTTCTTC
TRBD1	TRBV6-5	TRBJ1-4	NA	CASLGTGYNEKLFF	TGTGCCTCCCTGGGGACAGGATATAATGAAAAACTGTTTTTT
NA	TRBV6-2/TRBV6-3	TRBJ2-1	NA	CASSYSGRNEQFF	TGTGCCAGCAGTTACTCCGGTCGGAATGAGCAGTTCTTC
NA	TRBV6-1	TRBJ2-5	NA	CASSEAGGPREVQYF	TGTGCCAGCAGTGAAGCGGGGGGGCCCCGGGAAGTCCAGTACTTC
TRBD1	TRBV11-2	TRBJ2-3	NA	CASSSALTGGYTQYF	TGTGCCAGCAGTTCCGCCTTGACAGGGGGGTATACGCAGTATTTT
TRBD1	TRBV4-1	TRBJ1-1	NA	CASSQADRGREAFF	TGCGCCAGCAGCCAAGCAGACAGGGGGCGCGAAGCTTTCTTT
NA	TRBV7-2	TRBJ2-1	NA	CASSPPGARNEQFF	TGTGCCAGCAGCCCCCCGGGAGCTAGGAATGAGCAGTTCTTC
TRBD2	TRBV7-2	TRBJ2-2	few	CASSSSISGGEFTGELFF	TGTGCCAGCAGCTCCAGCATTAGCGGGGGGGAATTCACCGGGGAGCTGTTTTTT
TRBD2	TRBV27	TRBJ2-5	NA	CASSSEGGTSGAQETQYF	TGTGCCAGCAGTTCGGAGGGGGGGACTAGCGGGGCCCAAGAGACCCAGTACTTC
NA	TRBV5-5	TRBJ2-7	NA	CASTFTGRAQFF	TGTGCCAGCACCTTTACGGGAAGGGCCCAATTCTTC
NA	TRBV11-2	TRBJ2-5	few	CASSLDWAEETQYF	TGTGCCAGCAGCTTAGATTGGGCTGAAGAGACCCAGTACTTC
TRBD1	TRBV3-1/TRBV3-2	TRBJ2-7	NA	CASSQVYRGIYEQYF	TGTGCCAGCAGCCAAGTTTACAGGGGGATCTACGAGCAGTACTTC
TRBD1	TRBV18	TRBJ1-1	NA	CASSPRGAAFF	TGTGCCAGCTCACCCAGGGGGGCGGCTTTCTTT
NA	TRBV9	TRBJ1-2	NA	CASSVSLEAHYGYTF	TGTGCCAGCAGCGTCTCCTTGGAGGCGCACTATGGCTACACCTTC
NA	TRBV10-2	TRBJ1-1	few	CASSGTGFTEAFF	TGCGCCAGCAGTGGAACAGGGTTCACTGAAGCTTTCTTT
TRBD1	TRBV3-1/TRBV3-2	TRBJ1-5	NA	CASSQRTGADQPQHF	TGTGCCAGCAGCCAAAGGACAGGGGCCGATCAGCCCCAGCATTTT
TRBD1	TRBV12-3/TRBV12-4	TRBJ1-1	NA	CASSYTGGLGAFF	TGTGCCAGCAGTTACACAGGGGGCCTAGGAGCTTTCTTT
NA	TRBV30	TRBJ1-5	NA	CAWDTGFNQPQHF	TGTGCCTGGGACACAGGGTTCAATCAGCCCCAGCATTTT
TRBD2	TRBV7-2	TRBJ2-1	NA	CASSFPGLAGSSSYNEQFF	TGTGCCAGCAGCTTCCCGGGACTAGCGGGATCTAGCTCCTACAATGAGCAGTTCTTC
NA	TRBV10-1	TRBJ2-1	NA	CASSAAGVGANEQFF	TGCGCCAGCAGTGCTGCGGGAGTGGGGGCCAATGAGCAGTTCTTC
NA	TRBV4-3	TRBJ1-1	NA	CASSQDSQPNTEAFF	TGCGCCAGCAGCCAAGATAGTCAACCGAACACTGAAGCTTTCTTT
TRBD1	TRBV10-3	TRBJ1-5	NA	CAISPGQGRQGNQPQHF	TGTGCCATCAGCCCGGGACAGGGGAGGCAGGGCAATCAGCCCCAGCATTTT
NA	TRBV9	TRBJ1-1	NA	CASSVPASGMNTEAFF	TGTGCCAGCAGCGTCCCCGCTTCGGGAATGAACACTGAAGCTTTCTTT
TRBD2	TRBV27	TRBJ2-7	NA	CASSLGGLASEQYF	TGTGCCAGCAGTTTAGGGGGACTAGCGTCCGAGCAGTACTTC
NA	TRBV6-2/TRBV6-3	TRBJ2-5	NA	CASSSRLASRKQETQYF	TGTGCCAGCAGTTCCCGGTTAGCTAGCCGTAAGCAAGAGACCCAGTACTTC
NA	TRBV5-5	TRBJ1-4	NA	CASSFGGVNEKLFF	TGTGCCAGCAGCTTCGGAGGGGTTAATGAAAAACTGTTTTTT
NA	TRBV6-6	TRBJ2-1	NA	CASSYGLKRDNEQFF	TGTGCCAGCAGTTACGGACTAAAAAGAGACAATGAGCAGTTCTTC
NA	TRBV2	TRBJ2-1	NA	CASSPTRDFLFF	TGTGCCAGCAGTCCAACCCGGGACTTTCTGTTCTTC